What follows describes a single TCR beta chain. The antigen remains undetermined. RNA transcripts yielded amplified TCR beta CDR3 regions. When the TCR CDR3 underwent first-round RT-PCR, the HTBI primer set was used. TCRdb called the multiplex PCR reads again in MiXCR, with one record for every CDR3 protein. The sample yields hundreds of thousands of distinct CDR3 sequences, 20% seen once. This record belongs to a study of T cells in Graves' hyperthyroidism and ophthalmopathy. At the level of the study: Specimen type is peripheral blood, collected at initial diagnosis prior to any treatment.

Lactation, pregnancy, other autoimmune disease or uncontrolled infection led to exclusion of patients. The V segment lost 5 bases and the J segment 4 bases; nucleotides outside the gene matches: 16. This CDR3 contains 17 residues. Germline V lookup: CDR1 MNHNS, CDR2 SASEGT. General study results and limits: Through a model of 13 V-J features, ophthalmopathy was separated from stable hyperthyroidism. In the blood, most expanded thyroid clonotypes above 0.001 appeared as well.

This chain connects TRBV6-1 to TRBJ2-7; 8 bases line up with TRBD1. This receptor was obtained from a man aged 35-49 years with Graves' ophthalmopathy. The material sequenced was blood. Here the CDR3 DNA reads TGTGCCAGCAGTACCCGGCGCAGGGGGCGATCTTCGTACGAGCAGTACTTC. Encoded protein: CASSTRRRGRSSYEQYF.